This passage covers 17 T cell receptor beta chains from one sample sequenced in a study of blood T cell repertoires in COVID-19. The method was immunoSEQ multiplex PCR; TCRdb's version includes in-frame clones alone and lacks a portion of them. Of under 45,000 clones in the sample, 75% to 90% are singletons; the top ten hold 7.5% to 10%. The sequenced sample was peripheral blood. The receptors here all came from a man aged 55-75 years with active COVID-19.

CDR3 protein: CAWAGTGEGEQYF. For the CDR3, the DNA is TGTGCCTGGGCCGGGACAGGGGAGGGGGAGCAGTACTTC. The J gene is TRBJ2-7, the V gene TRBV30; 10 bases are a match to TRBD1. V trimming: 5 bases; J trimming: 7 bases; junction bases outside the gene matches: 8. The germline V gene encodes CDR1 GTSNPN and CDR2 SVGIG (reference sequence). The CDR3 extends over 13 amino acids.

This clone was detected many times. Written as DNA, the CDR3 is TGTGCCAGCAGCTTAGGGGGCACAGGAACTGGAAACACCATATATTTT. Residues: CASSLGGTGTGNTIYF. The J gene is TRBJ1-3, the V gene TRBV7-6; a possible D gene is TRBD1 (5 bases). CDR1 and CDR2 (germline): SGHVS, FNYEAQ. The CDR3 is 16 amino acids. Trimming took 1 base from V and 2 from J, leaving 12 bases between them.

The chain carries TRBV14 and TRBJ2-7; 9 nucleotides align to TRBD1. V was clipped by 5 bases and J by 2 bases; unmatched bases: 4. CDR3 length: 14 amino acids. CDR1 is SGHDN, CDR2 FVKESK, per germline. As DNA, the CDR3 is TGTGCCAGCAGCACCGGGACAGGGCCCTACGAGCAGTACTTC. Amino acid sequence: CASSTGTGPYEQYF.

The DNA of the CDR3 is TGTGCCACCAGTGACCAAGGACTAGCGGGAGGTTGGGAGCAGTTCTTC. It is translated as CATSDQGLAGGWEQFF. This chain joins TRBV24-1 and TRBJ2-1; 14 bases fit TRBD2. In germline, CDR1 is KGHDR, CDR2 SFDVKD. The CDR3 covers 16 residues. V trimming: 4 bases; J trimming: 10 bases; junction bases outside the gene matches: 8.

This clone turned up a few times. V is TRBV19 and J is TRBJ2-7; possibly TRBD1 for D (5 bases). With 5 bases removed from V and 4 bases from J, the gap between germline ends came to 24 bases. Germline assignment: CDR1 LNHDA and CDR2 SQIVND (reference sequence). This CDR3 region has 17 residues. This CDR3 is CASSPSPQGKQRYEQYF. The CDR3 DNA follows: TGTGCCAGTAGTCCCAGTCCGCAGGGTAAACAACGGTACGAGCAGTACTTC.

CDR3: CASRSGANQPQHF. In DNA form, the CDR3 reads TGTGCCAGCCGCTCAGGGGCTAATCAGCCCCAGCATTTT. The chain joins TRBV2 to TRBJ1-5; tentatively, D is TRBD1 (6 bases). In germline, CDR1 is SNHLY, CDR2 FYNNEI. The CDR3 contains 13 residues. The V gene lost 8 bases and the J gene lost 4 bases, with 12 bases spanning the gap.

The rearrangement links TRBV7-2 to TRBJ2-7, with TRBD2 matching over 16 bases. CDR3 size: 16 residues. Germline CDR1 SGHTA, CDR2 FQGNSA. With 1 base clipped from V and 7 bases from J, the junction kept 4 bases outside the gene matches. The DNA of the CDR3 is TGTGCCAGCAGCTTAGTCGGGACTAGCGGGAGGGGTGAGCAGTACTTC. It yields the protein CASSLVGTSGRGEQYF.

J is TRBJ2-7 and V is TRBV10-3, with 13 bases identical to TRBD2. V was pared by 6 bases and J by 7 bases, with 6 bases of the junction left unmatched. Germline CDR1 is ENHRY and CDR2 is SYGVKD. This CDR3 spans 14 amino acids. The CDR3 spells CAISTPGLAGEQYF. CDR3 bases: TGTGCCATCAGCACACCGGGACTAGCGGGGGAGCAGTACTTC.

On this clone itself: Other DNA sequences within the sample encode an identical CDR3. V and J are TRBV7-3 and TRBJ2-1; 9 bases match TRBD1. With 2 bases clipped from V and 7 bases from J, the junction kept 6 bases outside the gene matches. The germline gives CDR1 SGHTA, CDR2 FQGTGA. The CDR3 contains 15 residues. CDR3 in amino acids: CASSLGQGTGNEQFF. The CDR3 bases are TGTGCCAGCAGCTTAGGACAGGGGACGGGGAATGAGCAGTTCTTC.

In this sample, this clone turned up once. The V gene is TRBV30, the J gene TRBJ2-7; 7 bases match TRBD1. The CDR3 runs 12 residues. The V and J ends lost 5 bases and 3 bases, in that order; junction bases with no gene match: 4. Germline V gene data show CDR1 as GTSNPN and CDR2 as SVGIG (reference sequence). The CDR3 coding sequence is TGTGCCTGGCGGACAGGAAGCTACGAGCAGTACTTC. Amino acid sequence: CAWRTGSYEQYF.

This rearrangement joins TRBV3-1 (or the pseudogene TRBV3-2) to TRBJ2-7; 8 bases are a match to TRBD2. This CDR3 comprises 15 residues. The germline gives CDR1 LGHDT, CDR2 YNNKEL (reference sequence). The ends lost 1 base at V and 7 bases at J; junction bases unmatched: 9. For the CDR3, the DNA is TGTGCCAGCAGCCAAGCGCCTAGCGGGTCCTTGGAGCAGTACTTC. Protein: CASSQAPSGSLEQYF.

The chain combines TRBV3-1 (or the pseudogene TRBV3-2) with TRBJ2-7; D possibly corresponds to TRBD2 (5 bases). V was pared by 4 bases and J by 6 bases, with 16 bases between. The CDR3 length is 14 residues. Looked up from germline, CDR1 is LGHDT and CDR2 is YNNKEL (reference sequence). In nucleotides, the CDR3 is TGTGCCAGCAGCCCTAGACTGGTAGAGGGCGAGCAGTACTTC. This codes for CASSPRLVEGEQYF.

The CDR3 sequence is CASSPATVGNTIYF. DNA of the CDR3: TGTGCCAGCAGCCCGGCGACAGTCGGAAACACCATATATTTT. The rearrangement joins TRBV11-2 to TRBJ1-3; D is possibly TRBD1 (5 bases). CDR1 is SGHAT and CDR2 is FQNNGV in the germline V gene. The CDR3 extends over 14 amino acids. V was cut by 5 bases and J by 4 bases, with 12 bases left in between.

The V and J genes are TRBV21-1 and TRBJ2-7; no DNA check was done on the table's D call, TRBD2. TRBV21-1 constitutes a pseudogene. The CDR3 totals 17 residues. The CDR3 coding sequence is TGTGCCAGCAGCGAAAAGAGGATGAATCCCTTTTCCTACGAGCAGTACTTC. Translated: CASSEKRMNPFSYEQYF.

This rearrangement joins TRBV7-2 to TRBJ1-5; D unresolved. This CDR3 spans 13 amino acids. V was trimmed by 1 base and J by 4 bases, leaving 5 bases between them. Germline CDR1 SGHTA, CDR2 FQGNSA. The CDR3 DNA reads TGTGCCAGCAGCTTAGTTCCGAATCAGCCCCAGCATTTT. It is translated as CASSLVPNQPQHF.

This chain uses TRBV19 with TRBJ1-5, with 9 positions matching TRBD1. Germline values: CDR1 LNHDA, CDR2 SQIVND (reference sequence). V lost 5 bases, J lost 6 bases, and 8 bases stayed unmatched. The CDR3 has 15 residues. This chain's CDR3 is CASSAGTGLTQPQHF. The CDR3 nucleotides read TGTGCCAGTAGTGCCGGGACAGGGTTAACTCAGCCCCAGCATTTT.

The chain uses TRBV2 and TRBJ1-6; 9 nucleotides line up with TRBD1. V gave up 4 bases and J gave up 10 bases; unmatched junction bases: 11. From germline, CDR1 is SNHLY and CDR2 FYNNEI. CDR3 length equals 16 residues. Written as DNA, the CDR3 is TGTGCCAGCAGTGGGATGCCCGGGACAGGGACCTCACCCCTCCACTTT. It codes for CASSGMPGTGTSPLHF.